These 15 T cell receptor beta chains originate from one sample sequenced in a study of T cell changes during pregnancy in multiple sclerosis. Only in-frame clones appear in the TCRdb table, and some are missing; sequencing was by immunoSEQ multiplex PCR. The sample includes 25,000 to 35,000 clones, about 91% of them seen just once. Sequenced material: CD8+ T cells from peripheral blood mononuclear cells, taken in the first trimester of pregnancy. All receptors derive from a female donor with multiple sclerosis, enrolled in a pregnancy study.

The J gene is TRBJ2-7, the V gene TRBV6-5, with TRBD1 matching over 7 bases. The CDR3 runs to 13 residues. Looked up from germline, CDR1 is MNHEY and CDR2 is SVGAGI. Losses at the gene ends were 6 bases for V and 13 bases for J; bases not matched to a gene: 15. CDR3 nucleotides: TGTGCCAGCAGCGGGAACCCGACAGGGCCGGCTTACTTC. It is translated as CASSGNPTGPAYF.

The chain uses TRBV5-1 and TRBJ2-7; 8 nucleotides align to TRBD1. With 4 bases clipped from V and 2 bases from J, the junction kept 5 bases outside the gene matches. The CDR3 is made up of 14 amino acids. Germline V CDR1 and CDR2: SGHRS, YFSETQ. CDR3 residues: CASSPGTGTYEQYF. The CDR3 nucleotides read TGCGCCAGCAGCCCGGGGACAGGAACCTACGAGCAGTACTTC.

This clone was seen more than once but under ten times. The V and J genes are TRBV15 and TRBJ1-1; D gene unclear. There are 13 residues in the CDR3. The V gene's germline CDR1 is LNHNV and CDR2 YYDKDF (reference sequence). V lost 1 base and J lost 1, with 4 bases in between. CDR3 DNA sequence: TGTGCCACCAGCAGAGTATGGAACACTGAAGCTTTCTTT. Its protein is CATSRVWNTEAFF. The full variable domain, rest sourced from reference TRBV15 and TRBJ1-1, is DAMVIQNPRYQVTQFGKPVTLSCSQTLNHNVMYWYQQKSSQAPKLLFHYYDKDFNNEADTPDNFQSRRPNTSFCFLDIRSPGLGDTAMYLCATSRVWNTEAFFGQGTRLTVV.

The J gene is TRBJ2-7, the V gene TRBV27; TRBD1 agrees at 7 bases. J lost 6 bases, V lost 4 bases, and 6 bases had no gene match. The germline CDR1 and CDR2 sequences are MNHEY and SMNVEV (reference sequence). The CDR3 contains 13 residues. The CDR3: CASSSTTGPEQYF. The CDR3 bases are TGTGCCAGCAGTTCAACGACAGGGCCCGAGCAGTACTTC.

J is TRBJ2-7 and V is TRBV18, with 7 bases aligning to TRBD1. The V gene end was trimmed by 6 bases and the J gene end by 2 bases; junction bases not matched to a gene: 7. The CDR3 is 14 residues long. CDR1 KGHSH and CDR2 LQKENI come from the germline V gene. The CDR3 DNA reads TGTGCCAGCTCCGCGCCGGGACAGACCTACGAGCAGTACTTC. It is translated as CASSAPGQTYEQYF.

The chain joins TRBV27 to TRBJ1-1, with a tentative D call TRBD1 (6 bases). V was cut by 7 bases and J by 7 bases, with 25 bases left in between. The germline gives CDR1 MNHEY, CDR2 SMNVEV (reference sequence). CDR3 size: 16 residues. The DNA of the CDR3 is TGTGCCAGCACCGCGGGGGCAGCCTCTTACGCGGGTGAAGCTTTCTTT. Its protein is CASTAGAASYAGEAFF.

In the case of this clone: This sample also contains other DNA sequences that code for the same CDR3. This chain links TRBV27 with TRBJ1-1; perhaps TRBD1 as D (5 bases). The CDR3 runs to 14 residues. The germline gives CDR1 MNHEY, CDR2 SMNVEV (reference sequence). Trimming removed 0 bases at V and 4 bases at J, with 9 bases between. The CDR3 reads CASSLSRGGTEAFF. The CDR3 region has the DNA TGTGCCAGCAGTTTATCTAGGGGAGGCACTGAAGCTTTCTTT.

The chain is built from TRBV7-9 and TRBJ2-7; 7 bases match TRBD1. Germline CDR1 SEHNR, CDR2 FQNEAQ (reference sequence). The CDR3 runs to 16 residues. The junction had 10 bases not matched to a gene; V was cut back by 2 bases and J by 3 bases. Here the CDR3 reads CASSLTETGSLYEQYF. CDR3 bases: TGTGCCAGCAGCTTAACTGAGACAGGGAGCCTCTACGAGCAGTACTTC. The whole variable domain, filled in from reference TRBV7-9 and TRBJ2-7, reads DTGVSQNPRHKITKRGQNVTFRCDPISEHNRLYWYRQTLGQGPEFLTYFQNEAQLEKSRLLSDRFSAERPKGSFSTLEIQRTEQGDSAMYLCASSLTETGSLYEQYFGPGTRLTVT.

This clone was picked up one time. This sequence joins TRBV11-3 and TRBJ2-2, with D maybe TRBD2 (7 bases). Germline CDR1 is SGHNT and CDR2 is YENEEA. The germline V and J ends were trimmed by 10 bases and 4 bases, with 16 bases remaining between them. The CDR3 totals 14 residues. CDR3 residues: CATGAGEITGELFF. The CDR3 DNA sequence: TGTGCCACGGGGGCGGGGGAGATCACCGGGGAGCTGTTTTTT. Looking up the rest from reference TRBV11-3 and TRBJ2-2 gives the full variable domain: EAGVVQSPRYKIIEKKQPVAFWCNPISGHNTLYWYLQNLGQGPELLIRYENEEAVDDSQLPKDRFSAERLKGVDSTLKIQPAELGDSAVYLCATGAGEITGELFFGEGSRLTVL.

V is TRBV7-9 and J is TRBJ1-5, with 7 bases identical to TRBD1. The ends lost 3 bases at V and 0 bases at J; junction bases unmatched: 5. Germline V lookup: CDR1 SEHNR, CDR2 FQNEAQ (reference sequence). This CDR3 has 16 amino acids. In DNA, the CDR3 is TGTGCCAGCAGCTTTGGGACAGTGTATAGCAATCAGCCCCAGCATTTT. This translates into CASSFGTVYSNQPQHF.

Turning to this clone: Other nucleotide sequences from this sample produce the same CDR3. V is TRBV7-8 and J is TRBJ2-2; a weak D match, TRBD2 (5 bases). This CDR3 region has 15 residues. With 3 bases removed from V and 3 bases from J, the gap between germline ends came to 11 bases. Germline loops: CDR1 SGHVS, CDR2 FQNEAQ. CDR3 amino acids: CASSLAEEDTGELFF. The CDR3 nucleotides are TGTGCCAGCAGCTTGGCGGAGGAGGACACCGGGGAGCTGTTTTTT.

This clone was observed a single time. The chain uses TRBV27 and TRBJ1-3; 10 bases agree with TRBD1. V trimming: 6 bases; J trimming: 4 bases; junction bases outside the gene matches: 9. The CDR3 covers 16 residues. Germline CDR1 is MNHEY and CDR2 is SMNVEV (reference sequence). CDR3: CASSRQGAEVGNTIYF. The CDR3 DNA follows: TGTGCCAGCAGCAGACAGGGGGCAGAAGTGGGAAACACCATATATTTT.

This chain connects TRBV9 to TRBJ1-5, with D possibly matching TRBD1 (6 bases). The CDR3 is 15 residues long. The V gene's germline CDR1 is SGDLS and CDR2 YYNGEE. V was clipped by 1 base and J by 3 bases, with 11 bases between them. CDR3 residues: CASSVSGAYNQPQHF. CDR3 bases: TGTGCCAGCAGCGTATCAGGGGCTTACAATCAGCCCCAGCATTTT.

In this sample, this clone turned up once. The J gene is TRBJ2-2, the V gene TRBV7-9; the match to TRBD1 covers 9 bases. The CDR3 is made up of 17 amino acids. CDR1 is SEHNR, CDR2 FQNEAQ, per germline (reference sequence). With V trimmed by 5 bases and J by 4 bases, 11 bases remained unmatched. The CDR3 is CASSPPPGTGITGELFF. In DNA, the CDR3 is TGTGCCAGCAGCCCACCCCCTGGGACAGGGATCACCGGGGAGCTGTTTTTT.

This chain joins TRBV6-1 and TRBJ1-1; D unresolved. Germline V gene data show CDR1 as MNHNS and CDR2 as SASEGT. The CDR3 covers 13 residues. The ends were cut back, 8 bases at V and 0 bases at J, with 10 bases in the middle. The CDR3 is CASLTPVNTEAFF. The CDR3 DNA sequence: TGTGCCAGCCTTACGCCAGTGAACACTGAAGCTTTCTTT.